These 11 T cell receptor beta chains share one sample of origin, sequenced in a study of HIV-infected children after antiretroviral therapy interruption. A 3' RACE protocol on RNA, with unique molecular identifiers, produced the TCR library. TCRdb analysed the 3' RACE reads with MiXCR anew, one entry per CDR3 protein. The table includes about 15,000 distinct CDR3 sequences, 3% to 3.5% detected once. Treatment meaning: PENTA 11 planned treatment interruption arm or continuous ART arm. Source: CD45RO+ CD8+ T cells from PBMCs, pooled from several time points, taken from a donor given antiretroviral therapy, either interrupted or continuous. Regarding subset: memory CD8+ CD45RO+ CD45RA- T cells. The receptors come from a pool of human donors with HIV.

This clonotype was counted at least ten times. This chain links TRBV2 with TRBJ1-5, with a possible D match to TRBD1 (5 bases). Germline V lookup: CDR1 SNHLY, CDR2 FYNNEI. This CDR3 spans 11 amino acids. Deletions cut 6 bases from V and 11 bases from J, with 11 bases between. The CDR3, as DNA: TGTGCCAGCAGCTGGGGGGAGTCCCAGCATTTT. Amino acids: CASSWGESQHF. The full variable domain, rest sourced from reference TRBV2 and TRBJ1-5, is EPEVTQTPSHQVTQMGQEVILRCVPISNHLYFYWYRQILGQKVEFLVSFYNNEISEKSEIFDDQFSVERPDGSNFTLKIRSTKLEDSAMYFCASSWGESQHFGDGTRLSIL.

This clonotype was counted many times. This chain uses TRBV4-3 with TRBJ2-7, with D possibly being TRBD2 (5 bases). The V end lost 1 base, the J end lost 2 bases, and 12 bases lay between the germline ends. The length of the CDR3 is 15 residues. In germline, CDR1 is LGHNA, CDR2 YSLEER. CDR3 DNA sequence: TGCGCCAGCAGCCAAGGGACTTCCCCTACCTACGAGCAGTACTTC. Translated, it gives CASSQGTSPTYEQYF.

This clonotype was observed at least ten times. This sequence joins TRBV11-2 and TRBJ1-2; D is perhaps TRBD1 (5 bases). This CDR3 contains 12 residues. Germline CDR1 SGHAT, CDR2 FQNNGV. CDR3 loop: CVTSWTGEGYTF. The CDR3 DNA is TGTGTCACCAGCTGGACGGGGGAGGGCTACACCTTC.

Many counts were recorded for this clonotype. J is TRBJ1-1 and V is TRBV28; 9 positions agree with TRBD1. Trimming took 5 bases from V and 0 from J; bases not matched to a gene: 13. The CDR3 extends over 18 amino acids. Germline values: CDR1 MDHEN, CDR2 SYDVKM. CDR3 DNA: TGTGCCAGCAGTCCAATGTCCGGGACAGGGCATTTGAACACTGAAGCTTTCTTT. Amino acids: CASSPMSGTGHLNTEAFF.

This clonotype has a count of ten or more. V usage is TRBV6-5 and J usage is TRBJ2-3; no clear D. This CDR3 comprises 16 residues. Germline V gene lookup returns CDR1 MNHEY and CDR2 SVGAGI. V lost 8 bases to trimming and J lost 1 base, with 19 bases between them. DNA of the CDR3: TGTGCCAGCGGAACAAGTCCCGACCCAGGCACAGATACGCAGTATTTT. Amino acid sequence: CASGTSPDPGTDTQYF.

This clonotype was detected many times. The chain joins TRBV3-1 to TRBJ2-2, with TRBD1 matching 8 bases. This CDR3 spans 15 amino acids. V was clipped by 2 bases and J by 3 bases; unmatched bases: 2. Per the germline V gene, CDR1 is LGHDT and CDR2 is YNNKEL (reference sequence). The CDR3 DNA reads TGTGCCAGCAGCCAATGGACAGGGCACACCGGGGAGCTGTTTTTT. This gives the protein CASSQWTGHTGELFF.

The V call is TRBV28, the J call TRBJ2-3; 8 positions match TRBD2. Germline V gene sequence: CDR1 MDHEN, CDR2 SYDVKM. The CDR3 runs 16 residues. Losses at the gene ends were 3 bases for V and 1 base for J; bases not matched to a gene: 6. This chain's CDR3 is CASSFPSREGTDTQYF. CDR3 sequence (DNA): TGTGCCAGCAGTTTCCCCTCGCGGGAGGGCACAGATACGCAGTATTTT.

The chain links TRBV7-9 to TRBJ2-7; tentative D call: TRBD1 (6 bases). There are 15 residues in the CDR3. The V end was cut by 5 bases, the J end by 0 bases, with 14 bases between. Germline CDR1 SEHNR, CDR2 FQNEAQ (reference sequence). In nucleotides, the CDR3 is TGTGCCAGCAGCGATACAACAGGGAGCTCCTACGAGCAGTACTTC. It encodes CASSDTTGSSYEQYF.

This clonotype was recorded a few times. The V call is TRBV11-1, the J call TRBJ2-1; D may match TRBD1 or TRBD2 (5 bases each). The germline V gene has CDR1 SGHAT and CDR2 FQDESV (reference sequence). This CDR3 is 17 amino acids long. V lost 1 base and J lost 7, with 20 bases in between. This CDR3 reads CASSLGAFWGNGNEQFF. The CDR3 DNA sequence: TGTGCCAGCAGCTTAGGGGCCTTTTGGGGGAATGGAAATGAGCAGTTCTTC.

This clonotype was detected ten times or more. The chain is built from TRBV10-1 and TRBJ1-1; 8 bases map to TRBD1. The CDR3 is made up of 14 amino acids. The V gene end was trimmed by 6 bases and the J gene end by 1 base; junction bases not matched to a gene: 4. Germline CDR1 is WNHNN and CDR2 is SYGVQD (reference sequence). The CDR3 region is CASRWDRRNTEAFF. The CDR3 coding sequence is TGCGCCAGCAGGTGGGACAGGAGGAACACTGAAGCTTTCTTT.

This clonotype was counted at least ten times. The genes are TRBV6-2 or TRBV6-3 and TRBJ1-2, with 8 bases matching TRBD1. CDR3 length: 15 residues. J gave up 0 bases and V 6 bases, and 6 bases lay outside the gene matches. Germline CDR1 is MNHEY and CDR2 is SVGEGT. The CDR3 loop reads CASSPDRGTNYGYTF. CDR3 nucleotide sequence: TGTGCCAGCAGCCCCGACAGGGGTACTAACTATGGCTACACCTTC.